The source of this TCR beta chain is a study of blood T cells in healthy people across ages. Through a sample-barcoded 5' primer and a J-beta primer mix, a second PCR was run for about 6 to 12 cycles. In TCRdb, the 5' RACE reads were re-called with MiXCR into one record per CDR3 protein. The sample includes about 800,000 distinct CDR3 sequences, roughly 25% of them seen just once. In terms of origin and age, donors were healthy Caucasian individuals from Russia aged 6 to 90. Germline CDR1 and CDR2: MDHEN and SYDVKM. This CDR3 spans 17 amino acids. V gave up 1 base and J gave up 2 bases; unmatched junction bases: 8. A further study also used this sample, focusing on T cells of mothers and their children.

The TCR comes from a boy under 18 in good health. Sequenced material: blood. This chain joins TRBV28 and TRBJ1-2, with TRBD1 identical over 9 bases. The CDR3 sequence: CASSLSRRTGANYGYTF. CDR3 in DNA: TGTGCCAGCAGTTTATCCCGTCGGACAGGGGCCAACTATGGCTACACCTTC.